The TCR beta chain under discussion was sequenced for a study of blood T cell repertoires in COVID-19. As for the study in general: T cells, B-cell-depleted T cells, or PBMCs provided the cDNA or gDNA that served as material.

The CDR3 runs 14 residues. The V gene lost 8 bases and the J gene lost 7 bases, with 18 bases spanning the gap. Germline V gene data show CDR1 as SGHTA and CDR2 as FQGTGA. Per the original methods: Estimation of nucleated cell counts was performed using reference gene primer amplification. Clones were read by immunoSEQ multiplex PCR, and TCRdb kept only the in-frame ones, dropping some. V, J and clone size are taken as reported in that table, and D and trimming were inferred from the DNA itself. The sample has approximately 100,000 clones; roughly nine tenths are singletons. Sequencing was performed on peripheral blood. V is TRBV7-3 and J is TRBJ2-1; D perhaps matches TRBD2 (6 bases). The clonotype originates from a human donor in a cohort sampled during active COVID-19. The CDR3 nucleotides are TGTGCCAGCTCGGACGGGGGACTTCGGAATGAGCAGTTCTTC. Its translation: CASSDGGLRNEQFF.